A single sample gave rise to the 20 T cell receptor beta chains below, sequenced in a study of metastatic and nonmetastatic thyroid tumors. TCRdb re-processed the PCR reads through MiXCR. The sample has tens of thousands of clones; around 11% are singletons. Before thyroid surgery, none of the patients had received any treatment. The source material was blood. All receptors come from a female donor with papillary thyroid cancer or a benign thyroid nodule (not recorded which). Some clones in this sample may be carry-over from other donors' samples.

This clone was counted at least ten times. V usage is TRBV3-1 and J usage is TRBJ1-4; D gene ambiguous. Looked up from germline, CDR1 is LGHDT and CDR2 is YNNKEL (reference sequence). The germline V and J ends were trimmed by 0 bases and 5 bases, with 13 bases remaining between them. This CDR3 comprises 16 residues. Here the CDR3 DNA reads TGTGCCAGCAGCCAAGACTTCCAGCAACAAAATGAAAAACTGTTTTTT. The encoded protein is CASSQDFQQQNEKLFF.

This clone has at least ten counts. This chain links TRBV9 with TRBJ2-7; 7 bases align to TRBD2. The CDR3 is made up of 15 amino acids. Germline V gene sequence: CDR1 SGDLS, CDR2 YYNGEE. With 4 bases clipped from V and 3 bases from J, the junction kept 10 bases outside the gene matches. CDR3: CASSSRGTTHYEQYF. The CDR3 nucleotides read TGTGCCAGCAGCTCCAGAGGGACTACCCACTACGAGCAGTACTTC.

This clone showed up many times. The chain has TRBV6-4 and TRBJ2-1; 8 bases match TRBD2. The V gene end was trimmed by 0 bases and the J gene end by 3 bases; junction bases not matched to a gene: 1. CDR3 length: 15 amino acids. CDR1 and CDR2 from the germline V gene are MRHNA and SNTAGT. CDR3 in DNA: TGTGCCAGCAGTGACTCAGCGGGAGACTACAATGAGCAGTTCTTC. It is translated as CASSDSAGDYNEQFF.

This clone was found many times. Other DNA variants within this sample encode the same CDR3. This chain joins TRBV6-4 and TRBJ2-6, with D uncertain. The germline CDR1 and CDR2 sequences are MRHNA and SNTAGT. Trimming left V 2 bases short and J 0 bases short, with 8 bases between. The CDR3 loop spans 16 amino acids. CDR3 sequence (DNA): TGTGCCAGCAGTGACGCTCCTAGCTCTGGGGCCAACGTCCTGACTTTC. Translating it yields CASSDAPSSGANVLTF.

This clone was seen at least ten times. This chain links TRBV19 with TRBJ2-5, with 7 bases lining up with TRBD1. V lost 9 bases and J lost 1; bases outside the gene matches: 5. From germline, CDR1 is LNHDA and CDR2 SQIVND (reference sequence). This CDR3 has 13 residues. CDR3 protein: CASTGATQETQYF. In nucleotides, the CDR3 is TGTGCCAGCACAGGGGCTACCCAAGAGACCCAGTACTTC. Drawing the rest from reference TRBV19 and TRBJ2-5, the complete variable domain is DGGITQSPKYLFRKEGQNVTLSCEQNLNHDAMYWYRQDPGQGLRLIYYSQIVNDFQKGDIAEGYSVSREKKESFPLTVTSAQKNPTAFYLCASTGATQETQYFGPGTRLLVL.

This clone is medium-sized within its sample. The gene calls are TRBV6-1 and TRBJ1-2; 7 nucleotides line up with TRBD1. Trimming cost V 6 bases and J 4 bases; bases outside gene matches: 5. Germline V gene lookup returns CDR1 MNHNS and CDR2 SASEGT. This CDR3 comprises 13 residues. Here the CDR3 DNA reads TGTGCCAGCAGACACCGGGACAGCTATGGCTACACCTTC. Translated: CASRHRDSYGYTF.

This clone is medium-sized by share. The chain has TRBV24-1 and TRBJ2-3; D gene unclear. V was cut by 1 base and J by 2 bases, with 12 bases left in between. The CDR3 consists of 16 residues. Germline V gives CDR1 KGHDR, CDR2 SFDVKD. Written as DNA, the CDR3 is TGTGCCACCAGTGATTTTCCCGGTAGTTACACAGATACGCAGTATTTT. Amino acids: CATSDFPGSYTDTQYF.

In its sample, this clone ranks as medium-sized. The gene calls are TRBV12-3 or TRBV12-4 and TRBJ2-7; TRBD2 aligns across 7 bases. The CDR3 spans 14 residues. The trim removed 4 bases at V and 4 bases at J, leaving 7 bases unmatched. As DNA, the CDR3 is TGTGCCAGCAGTTGGGGTAGCGGGCAATACGAGCAGTACTTC. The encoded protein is CASSWGSGQYEQYF.

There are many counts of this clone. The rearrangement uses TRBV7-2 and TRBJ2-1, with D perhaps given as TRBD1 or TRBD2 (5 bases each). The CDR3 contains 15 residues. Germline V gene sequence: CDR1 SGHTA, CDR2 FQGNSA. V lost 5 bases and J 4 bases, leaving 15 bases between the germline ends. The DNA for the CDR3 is TGTGCCAGCAGCGTAGACAGCGGTTCTTACAATGAGCAGTTCTTC. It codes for CASSVDSGSYNEQFF.

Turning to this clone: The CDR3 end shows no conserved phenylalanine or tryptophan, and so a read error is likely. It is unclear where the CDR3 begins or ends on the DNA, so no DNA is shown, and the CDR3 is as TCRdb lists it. The CDR3 sequence: CASSASWGP. The gene calls are TRBV7-3 and TRBJ1-3. The CDR3 adds up to 9 amino acids, both ends counted. Germline V gives CDR1 SGHTA, CDR2 FQGTGA.

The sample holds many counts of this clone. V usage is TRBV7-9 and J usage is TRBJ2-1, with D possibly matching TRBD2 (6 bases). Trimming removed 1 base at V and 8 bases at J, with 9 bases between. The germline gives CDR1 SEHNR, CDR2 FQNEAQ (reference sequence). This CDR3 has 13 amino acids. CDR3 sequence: CASSLGRDHEQFF. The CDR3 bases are TGTGCCAGCAGCTTAGGGAGGGACCATGAGCAGTTCTTC.

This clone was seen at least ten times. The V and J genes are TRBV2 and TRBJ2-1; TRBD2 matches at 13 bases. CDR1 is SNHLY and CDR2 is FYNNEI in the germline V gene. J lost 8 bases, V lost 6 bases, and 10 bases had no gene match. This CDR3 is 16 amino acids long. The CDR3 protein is CASRKLAGGPVDEQFF. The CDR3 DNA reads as TGTGCCAGCAGAAAACTAGCGGGAGGGCCGGTGGATGAGCAGTTCTTC. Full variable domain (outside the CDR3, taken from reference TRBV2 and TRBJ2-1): EPEVTQTPSHQVTQMGQEVILRCVPISNHLYFYWYRQILGQKVEFLVSFYNNEISEKSEIFDDQFSVERPDGSNFTLKIRSTKLEDSAMYFCASRKLAGGPVDEQFFGPGTRLTVL.

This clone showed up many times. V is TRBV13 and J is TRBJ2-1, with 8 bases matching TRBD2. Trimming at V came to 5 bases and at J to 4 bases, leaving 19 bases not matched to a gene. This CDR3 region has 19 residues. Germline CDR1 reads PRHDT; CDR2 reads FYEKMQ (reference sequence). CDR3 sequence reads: CASSDPGTSPRNPYNEQFF. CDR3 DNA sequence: TGTGCCAGCAGCGACCCCGGGACTAGTCCTCGTAACCCTTACAATGAGCAGTTCTTC.

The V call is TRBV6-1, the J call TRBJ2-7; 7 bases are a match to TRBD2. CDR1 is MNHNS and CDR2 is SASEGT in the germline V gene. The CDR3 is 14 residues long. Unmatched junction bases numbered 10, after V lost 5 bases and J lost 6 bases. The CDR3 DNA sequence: TGTGCCAGCAGTCCGGGACTACCGTTACCCGAGCAGTACTTC. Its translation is CASSPGLPLPEQYF.

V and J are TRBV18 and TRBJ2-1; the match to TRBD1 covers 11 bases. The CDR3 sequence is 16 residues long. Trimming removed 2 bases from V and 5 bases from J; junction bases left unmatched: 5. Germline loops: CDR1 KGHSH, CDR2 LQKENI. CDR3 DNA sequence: TGTGCCAGCTCACCATTAGGGACAGGGGGACACAATGAGCAGTTCTTC. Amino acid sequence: CASSPLGTGGHNEQFF.

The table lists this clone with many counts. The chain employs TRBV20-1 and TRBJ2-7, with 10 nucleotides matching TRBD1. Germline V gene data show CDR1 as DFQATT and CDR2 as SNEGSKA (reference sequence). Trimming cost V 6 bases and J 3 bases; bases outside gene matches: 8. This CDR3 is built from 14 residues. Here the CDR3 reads CSAPGTGDNYEQYF. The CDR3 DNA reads TGCAGTGCACCCGGGACAGGGGACAACTACGAGCAGTACTTC.

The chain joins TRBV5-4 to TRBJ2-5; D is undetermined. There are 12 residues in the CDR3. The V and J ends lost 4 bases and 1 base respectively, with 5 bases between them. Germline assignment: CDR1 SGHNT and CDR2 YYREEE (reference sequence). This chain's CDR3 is CASSGLQETQYF. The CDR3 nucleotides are TGTGCCAGCAGCGGTCTCCAAGAGACCCAGTACTTC.

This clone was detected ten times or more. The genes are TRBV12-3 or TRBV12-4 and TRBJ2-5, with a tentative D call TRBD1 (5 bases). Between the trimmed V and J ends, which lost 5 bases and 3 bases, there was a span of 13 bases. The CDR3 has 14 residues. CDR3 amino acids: CASSPTVNEETQYF. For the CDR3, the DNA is TGTGCCAGCAGTCCGACAGTAAATGAAGAGACCCAGTACTTC.

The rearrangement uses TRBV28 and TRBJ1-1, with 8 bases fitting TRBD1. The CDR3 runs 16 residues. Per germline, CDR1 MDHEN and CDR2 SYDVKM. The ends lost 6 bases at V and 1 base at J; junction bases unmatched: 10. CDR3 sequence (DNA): TGTGCCAGCAGGCTCTTCCCTGGACAGGGGAACACTGAAGCTTTCTTT. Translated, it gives CASRLFPGQGNTEAFF.

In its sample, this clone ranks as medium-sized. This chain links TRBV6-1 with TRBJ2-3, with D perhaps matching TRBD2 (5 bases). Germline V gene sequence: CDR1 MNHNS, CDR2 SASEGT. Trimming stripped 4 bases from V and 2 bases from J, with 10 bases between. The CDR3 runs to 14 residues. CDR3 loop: CASSALGVTDTQYF. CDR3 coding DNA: TGTGCCAGCAGTGCCCTCGGGGTCACAGATACGCAGTATTTT.